These T cell receptor beta chains were read from a single sample in a study of T cell responses to AZD1222 COVID-19 vaccine. Sequenced by immunoSEQ multiplex PCR; TCRdb stores in-frame clones only, minus some. The sample has 150,000 to 200,000 clones; roughly 93% are singletons. The material was peripheral blood, obtained on day 0 of AZD1222 vaccination. The source is an adult in good health. The CDR3 runs from the conserved cysteine through the conserved F or W. The D gene is left open where the match is weak. Part of the rows lack a size; the others show once, few, many or a class for expanded clones.

d_call: TRBD1; clone_size: once; v_call: TRBV18; j_call: TRBJ1-1; cdr3_nt: TGTGCCAGCTCACCACCGCTGAGGGGGCGGGCCACTGAAGCTTTCTTT; cdr3_aa: CASSPPLRGRATEAFF
d_call: NA; clone_size: NA; v_call: TRBV6-5; j_call: TRBJ1-1; cdr3_nt: TGTGCCAGCAGTTACGAGGGAAAGAACACTGAAGCTTTCTTT; cdr3_aa: CASSYEGKNTEAFF
d_call: NA; clone_size: NA; v_call: TRBV30; j_call: TRBJ1-5; cdr3_nt: TGTGCCTGGAGTACAGGGTATAATCAGCCCCAGCATTTT; cdr3_aa: CAWSTGYNQPQHF
d_call: TRBD2; clone_size: NA; v_call: TRBV2; j_call: TRBJ2-1; cdr3_nt: TGTGCCAGCTCGGGAGGAGGTGAGCAGTTCTTC; cdr3_aa: CASSGGGEQFF
d_call: NA; clone_size: NA; v_call: TRBV29-1; j_call: TRBJ1-2; cdr3_nt: TGCAGCGTTGAAGGGGTTAACTATGGCTACACCTTC; cdr3_aa: CSVEGVNYGYTF
d_call: NA; clone_size: once; v_call: TRBV12-3/TRBV12-4; j_call: TRBJ1-2; cdr3_nt: TGTGCCAGCAGTTTAATCGGGCCCTATGGCTACACCTTC; cdr3_aa: CASSLIGPYGYTF
d_call: NA; clone_size: NA; v_call: TRBV10-3; j_call: TRBJ2-3; cdr3_nt: TGTGCCATCAGTGATTACGGGGGAGATACGCAGTATTTT; cdr3_aa: CAISDYGGDTQYF
d_call: TRBD2; clone_size: NA; v_call: TRBV7-2; j_call: TRBJ2-2; cdr3_nt: TGTGCCAGCAGCTGGGGGGGAATCGCGAACACCGGGGAGCTGTTTTTT; cdr3_aa: CASSWGGIANTGELFF
d_call: NA; clone_size: NA; v_call: TRBV6-6; j_call: TRBJ1-2; cdr3_nt: TGTGCCAGCAGTTTACAGCAGGAAGGAGGCTACACCTTC; cdr3_aa: CASSLQQEGGYTF
d_call: TRBD1; clone_size: NA; v_call: TRBV30; j_call: TRBJ2-7; cdr3_nt: TGTGCCTGCCAGGGACAGGGTGCCCGCGAGCAGTACTTC; cdr3_aa: CACQGQGAREQYF
d_call: NA; clone_size: NA; v_call: TRBV18; j_call: TRBJ1-2; cdr3_nt: TGTGCCAGCTCACCACCTCTGGGTTCTGGCTACACCTTC; cdr3_aa: CASSPPLGSGYTF
d_call: NA; clone_size: NA; v_call: TRBV5-4; j_call: TRBJ1-3; cdr3_nt: TGTGCCAGCAGCTTGGGGTCCCAGGGTTACTCTGGAAACACCATATATTTT; cdr3_aa: CASSLGSQGYSGNTIYF
d_call: NA; clone_size: NA; v_call: TRBV5-1; j_call: TRBJ1-3; cdr3_nt: TGCGCCAGCAGCTTGGCGGGAGTCGGAAACACCATATATTTT; cdr3_aa: CASSLAGVGNTIYF
d_call: NA; clone_size: NA; v_call: TRBV11-3; j_call: TRBJ1-4; cdr3_nt: TGTGCCAGCAGCCTATCAGAGGCGGAGAAAAACCTGTTTTTT; cdr3_aa: CASSLSEAEKNLFF
d_call: NA; clone_size: NA; v_call: TRBV19; j_call: TRBJ1-2; cdr3_nt: TGTGCCAGTAGAGGACAGTTCGATGGCTACACCTTC; cdr3_aa: CASRGQFDGYTF
d_call: TRBD2; clone_size: NA; v_call: TRBV5-1; j_call: TRBJ2-5; cdr3_nt: TGCGCCAGCAGCACCCAGCGGGGGGCCGATCAAGAGACCCAGTACTTC; cdr3_aa: CASSTQRGADQETQYF
d_call: TRBD1; clone_size: NA; v_call: TRBV28; j_call: TRBJ1-1; cdr3_nt: TGTGCCAGCCTGGACAGGGAGAACACTGAAGCTTTCTTT; cdr3_aa: CASLDRENTEAFF
d_call: TRBD2; clone_size: NA; v_call: TRBV19; j_call: TRBJ2-1; cdr3_nt: TGTGCCAGTAGTATCGGACTAGCCTTAACTTACAATGAGCAGTTCTTC; cdr3_aa: CASSIGLALTYNEQFF
d_call: TRBD1; clone_size: NA; v_call: TRBV7-9; j_call: TRBJ1-1; cdr3_nt: TGTGCCAGCAGCAGCCGGGACAGGGTTTGGAACACTGAAGCTTTCTTT; cdr3_aa: CASSSRDRVWNTEAFF
d_call: TRBD2; clone_size: NA; v_call: TRBV3-1/TRBV3-2; j_call: TRBJ2-1; cdr3_nt: TGTGCCAGCAGCACAGGACTAGCGGGGGGGCCCGATGAGCAGTTCTTC; cdr3_aa: CASSTGLAGGPDEQFF
d_call: TRBD1; clone_size: NA; v_call: TRBV18; j_call: TRBJ1-2; cdr3_nt: TGTGCCAGCTCACCATCCGGCGGGACAGAGACTAACTATGGCTACACCTTC; cdr3_aa: CASSPSGGTETNYGYTF
d_call: TRBD2; clone_size: NA; v_call: TRBV28; j_call: TRBJ2-7; cdr3_nt: TGTGCCAGCAAAACCGGGACTAGCTCGTACGAGCAGTACTTC; cdr3_aa: CASKTGTSSYEQYF
d_call: NA; clone_size: NA; v_call: TRBV7-2; j_call: TRBJ1-1; cdr3_nt: TGTGCCAGCAGCTTAGTGGTCCTCCCGAGGGGGGCTTTCTTT; cdr3_aa: CASSLVVLPRGAFF
d_call: TRBD1; clone_size: NA; v_call: TRBV6-1; j_call: TRBJ2-7; cdr3_nt: TGTGCCAGCAGTGACTGGGTTTGGACAGGGGGTCGTCTCTCCTACGAGCAGTACTTC; cdr3_aa: CASSDWVWTGGRLSYEQYF
d_call: TRBD2; clone_size: once; v_call: TRBV12-3/TRBV12-4; j_call: TRBJ2-1; cdr3_nt: TGTGCCAGCGGGGAGGGCCGAAATGAGCAGTTCTTC; cdr3_aa: CASGEGRNEQFF
d_call: NA; clone_size: NA; v_call: TRBV10-3; j_call: TRBJ2-2; cdr3_nt: TGTGCCATCAGTGACTCACTTCATAACACCGGGGAGCTGTTTTTT; cdr3_aa: CAISDSLHNTGELFF
d_call: TRBD1; clone_size: NA; v_call: TRBV14; j_call: TRBJ1-6; cdr3_nt: TGTGCCAGCAGCCATTTGGACAGGGGAGGTTCACCCCTCCACTTT; cdr3_aa: CASSHLDRGGSPLHF
d_call: NA; clone_size: NA; v_call: TRBV19; j_call: TRBJ2-7; cdr3_nt: TGTGCCAGTAGTAAAGAGGCCAGCTACGAGCAGTACTTC; cdr3_aa: CASSKEASYEQYF
d_call: TRBD1; clone_size: once; v_call: TRBV5-1; j_call: TRBJ2-1; cdr3_nt: TGCGCCAGCAGCTTGGCAGGGTCAGGGGGATACAATGAGCAGTTCTTC; cdr3_aa: CASSLAGSGGYNEQFF
d_call: NA; clone_size: NA; v_call: TRBV2; j_call: TRBJ2-3; cdr3_nt: TGTGCCAGCAGTTGGCGAGGAAGAGATACGCAGTATTTT; cdr3_aa: CASSWRGRDTQYF
d_call: NA; clone_size: NA; v_call: TRBV29-1; j_call: TRBJ1-4; cdr3_nt: TGCAGCGTTGAAGATCCCCGGGCGGCAACTAATGAAAAACTGTTTTTT; cdr3_aa: CSVEDPRAATNEKLFF
d_call: NA; clone_size: NA; v_call: TRBV3-1/TRBV3-2; j_call: TRBJ1-3; cdr3_nt: TGTGCCAGCAGCGTCGGGACCGCCGGAAACACCATATATTTT; cdr3_aa: CASSVGTAGNTIYF
d_call: TRBD1; clone_size: NA; v_call: TRBV6-1; j_call: TRBJ1-2; cdr3_nt: TGTGCCAGCAGTGAAGATGGGACAGGGCTTTATGGCTACACCTTC; cdr3_aa: CASSEDGTGLYGYTF
d_call: NA; clone_size: once; v_call: TRBV28; j_call: TRBJ2-2; cdr3_nt: TGTGCCAGCGCCCTTACGAACACCGGGGAGCTGTTTTTT; cdr3_aa: CASALTNTGELFF
d_call: TRBD1; clone_size: NA; v_call: TRBV7-8; j_call: TRBJ2-1; cdr3_nt: TGTGCCAGCAGCCTCCCCCCACCGGGACAGGGGCTCAATGAGCAGTTCTTC; cdr3_aa: CASSLPPPGQGLNEQFF
d_call: NA; clone_size: once; v_call: TRBV29-1; j_call: TRBJ2-1; cdr3_nt: TGCAGCGTTGAAGGGAGGGAGAGCTCCTACAATGAGCAGTTCTTC; cdr3_aa: CSVEGRESSYNEQFF
d_call: NA; clone_size: NA; v_call: TRBV28; j_call: TRBJ1-5; cdr3_nt: TGTGCCAGCAGACTAGGGACCGGAACCAATCAGCCCCAGCATTTT; cdr3_aa: CASRLGTGTNQPQHF
d_call: NA; clone_size: NA; v_call: TRBV4-3; j_call: TRBJ1-4; cdr3_nt: TGCGCCAGCAGCCAAGATCAATTGACAACTAATGAAAAACTGTTTTTT; cdr3_aa: CASSQDQLTTNEKLFF
d_call: TRBD2; clone_size: NA; v_call: TRBV29-1; j_call: TRBJ2-2; cdr3_nt: TGCAGCGTTGAAGATCTTCCGGAGCGGGGGGGCTACACCGGGGAGCTGTTTTTT; cdr3_aa: CSVEDLPERGGYTGELFF
d_call: TRBD1; clone_size: few; v_call: TRBV7-9; j_call: TRBJ1-2; cdr3_nt: TGTGCCAGCAGCCTGGACAGGCCCCAGCCCACCTTC; cdr3_aa: CASSLDRPQPTF
d_call: TRBD1; clone_size: NA; v_call: TRBV27; j_call: TRBJ2-7; cdr3_nt: TGTGCCAGCAGTTTAAAGAGACAGGGGTCTTACGAGCAGTACTTC; cdr3_aa: CASSLKRQGSYEQYF
d_call: TRBD2; clone_size: NA; v_call: TRBV7-8; j_call: TRBJ2-3; cdr3_nt: TGTGCCAGCAGCTTGGGACTAGCGGGGGCAAATACGCAGTATTTT; cdr3_aa: CASSLGLAGANTQYF
d_call: TRBD1; clone_size: NA; v_call: TRBV11-3; j_call: TRBJ1-1; cdr3_nt: TGTGCCAGCAGTGGAGGGGGCCGCACTGAAGCTTTCTTT; cdr3_aa: CASSGGGRTEAFF
d_call: NA; clone_size: NA; v_call: TRBV2; j_call: TRBJ1-6; cdr3_nt: TGTGCCAGCAGTGGCTTAATGTGGGAAAGCTCCTATAATTCACCCCTCCACTTT; cdr3_aa: CASSGLMWESSYNSPLHF
d_call: TRBD1; clone_size: NA; v_call: TRBV15; j_call: TRBJ1-4; cdr3_nt: TGTGCCACCAACGCTCCATCAGGGGGCGGTAATGAAAAACTGTTTTTT; cdr3_aa: CATNAPSGGGNEKLFF
d_call: NA; clone_size: once; v_call: TRBV2; j_call: TRBJ1-5; cdr3_nt: TGTGCCAGCAGTGTTCAGGGAAATCAGCCCCAGCATTTT; cdr3_aa: CASSVQGNQPQHF
d_call: NA; clone_size: NA; v_call: TRBV12-3/TRBV12-4; j_call: TRBJ2-1; cdr3_nt: TGTGCCAGCAGTTTGAAGGTCCATGAGCAGTTCTTC; cdr3_aa: CASSLKVHEQFF
d_call: TRBD1; clone_size: NA; v_call: TRBV7-9; j_call: TRBJ1-6; cdr3_nt: TGTGCCAGCAGCTTAGCGCAGGGGGGCTCACCCCTCCACTTT; cdr3_aa: CASSLAQGGSPLHF
d_call: TRBD1; clone_size: NA; v_call: TRBV27; j_call: TRBJ2-6; cdr3_nt: TGTGCCAGCAGGTTAGTGTCGGGACAGGATATCTCTGGGGCCAACGTCCTGACTTTC; cdr3_aa: CASRLVSGQDISGANVLTF
d_call: TRBD1; clone_size: NA; v_call: TRBV29-1; j_call: TRBJ1-4; cdr3_nt: TGCAGCGTCTCCTACAGGGGCGGAGAAAAACTGTTTTTT; cdr3_aa: CSVSYRGGEKLFF
d_call: TRBD1; clone_size: NA; v_call: TRBV18; j_call: TRBJ1-3; cdr3_nt: TGTGCCAGCTCCGAGACAGGGGGAAACACCATATATTTT; cdr3_aa: CASSETGGNTIYF